This record looks at one T cell receptor beta chain sequence and its context. Its antigen is undetermined. Method: immunoSEQ multiplex PCR; TCRdb's copy keeps in-frame clones and lacks some. The sample holds 31,000 or so clones, under 95% seen once. This entry comes from a study of T cells after posttransplantation cyclophosphamide. Findings and caveats of the study: After PTCy, TRB diversity resembled that of CNI/methotrexate controls. TRB overlap between skin or GI tissue T cells and blood was limited. Later post-transplant blood repertoires were often dominated by donor CD8+ memory clones.

Cells defined as naive were viable CD3+CD4+ or CD3+CD8+ and CCR7+CD45RA+CD45RO-CD95-CD27+CD28+. This related bone marrow graft donor gave peripheral blood on the day of marrow donation. CDR1 is SGHAT and CDR2 is FQNNGV in the germline V gene. J lost 12 bases, V lost 4 bases, and 15 bases had no gene match. The CDR3 loop spans 14 amino acids. This sequence originates from a woman aged 55-75 years in good health, CMV-negative, and a related stem cell transplant donor. The sequenced material came from naive CD4+ T cells sorted from PBMCs. The chain has TRBV11-2 and TRBJ2-7, with TRBD1 identical over 7 bases. This CDR3 is CASSSLTGTDYGYF. CDR3 coding DNA: TGTGCCAGCAGCTCGTTGACCGGGACAGATTACGGGTACTTC.